A selection of T cell receptor beta chains follows, all from one sample in a study of T cell responses to AZD1222 COVID-19 vaccine. Method: immunoSEQ multiplex PCR; TCRdb's copy keeps in-frame clones and lacks some. Among approximately 150,000 clones listed, around 93% were seen once. The input for sequencing was peripheral blood, taken on day 0 of AZD1222 vaccination. These receptor sequences come from an adult in good health. Both conserved end residues are part of each CDR3. A D gene is named only where the DNA matches it firmly. The size entry is marked missing in some rows and otherwise reads once, few, many or a size class.

J gene: TRBJ2-2
CDR3 length: 16
clone size: .
V gene: TRBV6-6
D gene: TRBD2
CDR3 protein: CATPERLAGLSRELFF
CDR3 DNA: TGTGCCACCCCGGAGCGACTAGCGGGGCTTTCCCGGGAGCTGTTTTTT

J gene: TRBJ1-1
CDR3 length: 15
clone size: .
V gene: TRBV18
D gene: .
CDR3 protein: CASRGILEGGTEAFF
CDR3 DNA: TGTGCCAGTAGGGGGATCCTCGAAGGGGGGACTGAAGCTTTCTTT

J gene: TRBJ1-2
CDR3 length: 15
clone size: .
V gene: TRBV19
D gene: TRBD1
CDR3 protein: CASQIMGTGVYGYTF
CDR3 DNA: TGTGCCAGCCAGATTATGGGGACAGGGGTCTATGGCTACACCTTC

J gene: TRBJ1-3
CDR3 length: 12
clone size: .
V gene: TRBV11-2
D gene: .
CDR3 protein: CASSLEGNTIYF
CDR3 DNA: TGTGCCAGCAGCTTAGAGGGGAACACCATATATTTT

J gene: TRBJ2-1
CDR3 length: 18
clone size: .
V gene: TRBV11-2
D gene: TRBD1
CDR3 protein: CASSSSSVAGTGRIEQFF
CDR3 DNA: TGTGCCAGCAGCTCCTCCTCGGTCGCCGGGACAGGGCGGATTGAGCAGTTCTTC

J gene: TRBJ2-2
CDR3 length: 13
clone size: .
V gene: TRBV6-5
D gene: .
CDR3 protein: CASSYMNTGELFF
CDR3 DNA: TGTGCCAGCAGTTACATGAACACCGGGGAGCTGTTTTTT

J gene: TRBJ1-2
CDR3 length: 16
clone size: .
V gene: TRBV5-1
D gene: TRBD1
CDR3 protein: CASSKGQGIGGYGYTF
CDR3 DNA: TGCGCCAGCAGCAAAGGACAGGGGATAGGGGGTTATGGCTACACCTTC

J gene: TRBJ2-7
CDR3 length: 18
clone size: .
V gene: TRBV19
D gene: TRBD2
CDR3 protein: CASSIGALGTSRAYEQYF
CDR3 DNA: TGTGCCAGTAGTATAGGAGCTTTGGGGACTAGCAGGGCCTACGAGCAGTACTTC

J gene: TRBJ1-1
CDR3 length: 14
clone size: .
V gene: TRBV13
D gene: TRBD1
CDR3 protein: CASSFYLTGGEAFF
CDR3 DNA: TGTGCCAGCAGCTTCTATCTGACAGGGGGTGAAGCTTTCTTT

J gene: TRBJ2-1
CDR3 length: 17
clone size: .
V gene: TRBV7-3
D gene: .
CDR3 protein: CASSPPHRSGYYNEQFF
CDR3 DNA: TGTGCCAGCAGCCCCCCCCACCGGAGTGGCTATTACAATGAGCAGTTCTTC

J gene: TRBJ2-7
CDR3 length: 13
clone size: .
V gene: TRBV2
D gene: .
CDR3 protein: CARGAGVGYEQYF
CDR3 DNA: TGTGCCAGAGGGGCTGGGGTTGGTTACGAGCAGTACTTC

J gene: TRBJ2-1
CDR3 length: 16
clone size: .
V gene: TRBV29-1
D gene: TRBD2
CDR3 protein: CSVEGLLAGDVDEQFF
CDR3 DNA: TGCAGCGTTGAAGGCCTACTAGCGGGAGATGTCGATGAGCAGTTCTTC

J gene: TRBJ2-5
CDR3 length: 14
clone size: .
V gene: TRBV11-2
D gene: .
CDR3 protein: CASSPGRSGETQYF
CDR3 DNA: TGTGCCAGCAGCCCTGGACGGAGTGGAGAGACCCAGTACTTC

J gene: TRBJ2-6
CDR3 length: 18
clone size: once
V gene: TRBV4-3
D gene: TRBD1
CDR3 protein: CASSPSPGTASGANVLTF
CDR3 DNA: TGCGCCAGCAGCCCCTCTCCAGGGACAGCCTCTGGGGCCAACGTCCTGACTTTC

J gene: TRBJ2-7
CDR3 length: 14
clone size: .
V gene: TRBV5-4
D gene: .
CDR3 protein: CASSDPRETYEQYF
CDR3 DNA: TGTGCCAGCAGCGATCCCCGGGAGACCTACGAGCAGTACTTC

J gene: TRBJ1-4
CDR3 length: 17
clone size: few
V gene: TRBV23-1
D gene: TRBD1
CDR3 protein: CASRCRRGTGSREKLFF
CDR3 DNA: TGCGCCAGCAGGTGCAGACGGGGGACAGGGTCTCGGGAAAAACTGTTTTTT

J gene: TRBJ1-1
CDR3 length: 14
clone size: .
V gene: TRBV9
D gene: .
CDR3 protein: CASSVALTMAEAFF
CDR3 DNA: TGTGCCAGCAGCGTAGCCTTGACAATGGCTGAAGCTTTCTTT

J gene: TRBJ1-4
CDR3 length: 13
clone size: .
V gene: TRBV10-3
D gene: .
CDR3 protein: CATPSGNNEKLFF
CDR3 DNA: TGTGCCACCCCCTCGGGTAATAATGAAAAACTGTTTTTT

J gene: TRBJ1-2
CDR3 length: 16
clone size: .
V gene: TRBV5-4
D gene: .
CDR3 protein: CASMPTGGLSNYGYTF
CDR3 DNA: TGTGCCAGCATGCCTACTGGGGGACTATCTAACTATGGCTACACCTTC

J gene: TRBJ1-2
CDR3 length: 14
clone size: .
V gene: TRBV7-9
D gene: .
CDR3 protein: CASSQSTSDYGYTF
CDR3 DNA: TGTGCCAGCAGCCAGAGCACCTCGGACTATGGCTACACCTTC

J gene: TRBJ1-3
CDR3 length: 15
clone size: .
V gene: TRBV6-5
D gene: .
CDR3 protein: CASSRTESSGNTIYF
CDR3 DNA: TGTGCCAGCTCAAGAACCGAGAGCTCTGGAAACACCATATATTTT

J gene: TRBJ1-3
CDR3 length: 13
clone size: few
V gene: TRBV24-1
D gene: .
CDR3 protein: CAPPEISGNTIYF
CDR3 DNA: TGTGCCCCTCCGGAGATCTCTGGAAACACCATATATTTT

J gene: TRBJ1-1
CDR3 length: 9
clone size: .
V gene: TRBV11-3
D gene: .
CDR3 protein: CASTAQAFF
CDR3 DNA: TGTGCCAGCACGGCTCAGGCTTTCTTT

J gene: TRBJ2-3
CDR3 length: 15
clone size: once
V gene: TRBV2
D gene: TRBD2
CDR3 protein: CASSRLAGFTDTQYF
CDR3 DNA: TGTGCCAGCAGTCGACTAGCGGGCTTCACAGATACGCAGTATTTT

J gene: TRBJ1-3
CDR3 length: 16
clone size: few
V gene: TRBV5-4
D gene: .
CDR3 protein: CASSLARGAGGNTIYF
CDR3 DNA: TGTGCCAGCAGCTTGGCCCGGGGGGCGGGCGGAAACACCATATATTTT

J gene: TRBJ2-1
CDR3 length: 14
clone size: .
V gene: TRBV11-3
D gene: .
CDR3 protein: CASSFDQKVREQFF
CDR3 DNA: TGTGCCAGCAGCTTCGACCAGAAGGTACGCGAGCAGTTCTTC

J gene: TRBJ2-7
CDR3 length: 15
clone size: .
V gene: TRBV4-1
D gene: .
CDR3 protein: CASSQDWGMGYEQYF
CDR3 DNA: TGCGCCAGCAGCCAAGACTGGGGGATGGGTTACGAGCAGTACTTC

J gene: TRBJ2-3
CDR3 length: 16
clone size: few
V gene: TRBV7-3
D gene: TRBD2
CDR3 protein: CASSSLQRGPGDTQYF
CDR3 DNA: TGTGCCAGCAGCTCCCTCCAGCGGGGTCCAGGAGATACGCAGTATTTT

J gene: TRBJ1-3
CDR3 length: 15
clone size: .
V gene: TRBV7-2
D gene: .
CDR3 protein: CASSQPGISGNTIYF
CDR3 DNA: TGTGCCAGCAGTCAGCCGGGAATCTCTGGAAACACCATATATTTT

J gene: TRBJ2-7
CDR3 length: 13
clone size: .
V gene: TRBV6-5
D gene: TRBD1
CDR3 protein: CASSRQGSYEQYF
CDR3 DNA: TGTGCCAGCAGCCGACAGGGGTCCTACGAGCAGTACTTC

J gene: TRBJ2-7
CDR3 length: 15
clone size: .
V gene: TRBV11-2
D gene: TRBD2
CDR3 protein: CASSPGLAASYEQYF
CDR3 DNA: TGTGCCAGCAGCCCGGGACTAGCGGCATCCTACGAGCAGTACTTC

J gene: TRBJ2-3
CDR3 length: 14
clone size: .
V gene: TRBV27
D gene: .
CDR3 protein: CASSSRRVGDTQYF
CDR3 DNA: TGTGCCAGCAGTTCACGACGGGTGGGAGATACGCAGTATTTT

J gene: TRBJ2-7
CDR3 length: 14
clone size: .
V gene: TRBV19
D gene: .
CDR3 protein: CASSIDHGTHEQYF
CDR3 DNA: TGTGCCAGTAGTATAGATCACGGGACCCACGAGCAGTACTTC

J gene: TRBJ1-2
CDR3 length: 15
clone size: .
V gene: TRBV6-1
D gene: .
CDR3 protein: CASTAVGGTNYGYTF
CDR3 DNA: TGTGCCAGCACCGCCGTCGGAGGAACTAACTATGGCTACACCTTC

J gene: TRBJ2-1
CDR3 length: 15
clone size: .
V gene: TRBV5-1
D gene: TRBD2
CDR3 protein: CASSLDGGRRGEQFF
CDR3 DNA: TGCGCCAGCAGCTTGGACGGCGGGAGGCGTGGTGAGCAGTTCTTC

J gene: TRBJ1-2
CDR3 length: 15
clone size: .
V gene: TRBV6-2/TRBV6-3
D gene: .
CDR3 protein: CASSSTGRTNYGYTF
CDR3 DNA: TGTGCCAGCAGCTCTACGGGACGGACTAACTATGGCTACACCTTC